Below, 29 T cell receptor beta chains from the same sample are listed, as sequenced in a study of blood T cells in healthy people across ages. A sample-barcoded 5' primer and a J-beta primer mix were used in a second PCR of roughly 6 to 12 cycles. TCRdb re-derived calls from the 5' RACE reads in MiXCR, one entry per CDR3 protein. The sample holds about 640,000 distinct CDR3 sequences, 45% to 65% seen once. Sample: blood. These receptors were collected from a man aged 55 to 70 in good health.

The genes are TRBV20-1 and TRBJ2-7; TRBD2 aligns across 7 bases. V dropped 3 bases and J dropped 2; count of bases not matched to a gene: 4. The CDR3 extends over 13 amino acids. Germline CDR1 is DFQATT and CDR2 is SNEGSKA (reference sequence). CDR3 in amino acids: CSASNLAAYEQYF. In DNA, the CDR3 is TGCAGTGCTAGTAATCTAGCGGCCTACGAGCAGTACTTC.

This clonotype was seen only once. CDR3 in amino acids: CSARDGVGAKNIQYF. CDR3 coding DNA: TGCAGTGCTAGAGACGGTGTCGGTGCCAAAAACATTCAGTACTTC. J is TRBJ2-4 and V is TRBV20-1; no reliable D call. The CDR3 covers 15 residues. The V and J ends lost 0 bases and 1 base respectively, with 10 bases between them. Germline values: CDR1 DFQATT, CDR2 SNEGSKA (reference sequence).

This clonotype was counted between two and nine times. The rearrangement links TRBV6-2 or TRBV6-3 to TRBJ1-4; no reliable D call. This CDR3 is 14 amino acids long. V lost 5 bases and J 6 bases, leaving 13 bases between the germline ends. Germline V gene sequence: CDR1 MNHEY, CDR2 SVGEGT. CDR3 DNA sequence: TGTGCCAGCAGTGTGGACGGACGGGATGAAAAACTGTTTTTT. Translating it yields CASSVDGRDEKLFF.

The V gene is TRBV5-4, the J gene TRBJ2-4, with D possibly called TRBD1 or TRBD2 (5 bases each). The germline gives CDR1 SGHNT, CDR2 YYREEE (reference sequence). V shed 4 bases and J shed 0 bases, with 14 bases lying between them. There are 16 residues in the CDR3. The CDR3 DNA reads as TGTGCCAGCAGCCCAACGGGACCGACAGCCAAAAACATTCAGTACTTC. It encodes CASSPTGPTAKNIQYF. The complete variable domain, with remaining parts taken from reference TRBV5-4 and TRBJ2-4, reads ETGVTQSPTHLIKTRGQQVTLRCSSQSGHNTVSWYQQALGQGPQFIFQYYREEENGRGNFPPRFSGLQFPNYSSELNVNALELDDSALYLCASSPTGPTAKNIQYFGAGTRLSVL.

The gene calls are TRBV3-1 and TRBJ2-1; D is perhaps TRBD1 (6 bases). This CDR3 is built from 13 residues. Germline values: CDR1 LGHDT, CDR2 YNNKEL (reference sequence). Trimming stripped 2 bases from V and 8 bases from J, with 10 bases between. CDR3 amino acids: CASSQQGGDEQFF. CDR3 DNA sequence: TGTGCCAGCAGCCAACAAGGGGGAGATGAGCAGTTCTTC.

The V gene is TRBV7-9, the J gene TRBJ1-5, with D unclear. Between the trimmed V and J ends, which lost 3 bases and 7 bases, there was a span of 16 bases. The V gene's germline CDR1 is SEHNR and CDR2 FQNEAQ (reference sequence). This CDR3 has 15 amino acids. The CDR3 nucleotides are TGTGCCAGCAGCTTGGGCCTCACCCCGGACCAGCCCCAGCATTTT. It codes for CASSLGLTPDQPQHF.

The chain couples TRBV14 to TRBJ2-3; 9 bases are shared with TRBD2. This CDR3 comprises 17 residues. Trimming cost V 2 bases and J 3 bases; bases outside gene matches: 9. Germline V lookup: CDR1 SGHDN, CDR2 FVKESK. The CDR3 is CASSQSPSSGVTDTQYF. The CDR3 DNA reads TGTGCCAGCAGCCAAAGTCCCTCTAGCGGGGTTACAGATACGCAGTATTTT.

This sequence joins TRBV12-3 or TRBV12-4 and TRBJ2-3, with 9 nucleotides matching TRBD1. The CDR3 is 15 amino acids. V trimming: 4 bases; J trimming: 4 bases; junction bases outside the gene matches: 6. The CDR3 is CASSSPGQGADTQYF. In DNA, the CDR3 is TGTGCCAGCAGTTCCCCGGGACAGGGCGCAGATACGCAGTATTTT.

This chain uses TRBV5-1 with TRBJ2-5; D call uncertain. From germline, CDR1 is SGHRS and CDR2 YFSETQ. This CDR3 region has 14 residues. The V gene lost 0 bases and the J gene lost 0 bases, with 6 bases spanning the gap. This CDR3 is CASSLGQNQETQYF. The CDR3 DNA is TGCGCCAGCAGCTTGGGGCAGAACCAAGAGACCCAGTACTTC.

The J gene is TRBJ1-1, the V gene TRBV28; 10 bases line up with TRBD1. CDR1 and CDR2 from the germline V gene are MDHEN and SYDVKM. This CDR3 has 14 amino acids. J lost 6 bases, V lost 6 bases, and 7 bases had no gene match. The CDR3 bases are TGTGCCAGCAGGTCGGGACAGGGGAGCGCTGAAGCTTTCTTT. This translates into CASRSGQGSAEAFF.

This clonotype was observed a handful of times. CDR3 sequence (DNA): TGCAGTGTTCGGGGGAGTATGGACACTGAAGCTTTCTTT. Translated: CSVRGSMDTEAFF. V and J are TRBV20-1 and TRBJ1-1, with D tentatively TRBD1 (5 bases). Trimming removed 7 bases at V and 3 bases at J, with 15 bases between. Germline V gives CDR1 DFQATT, CDR2 SNEGSKA (reference sequence). This CDR3 is 13 amino acids long.

The CDR3 loop is CASSSAAGGFEQYF. The DNA for the CDR3 is TGTGCCAGCAGCTCCGCGGCGGGGGGTTTTGAGCAGTACTTC. V and J are TRBV3-1 and TRBJ2-4, with 8 positions matching TRBD2. Unmatched junction bases numbered 13, after V lost 5 bases and J lost 13 bases. Germline-derived CDR1 and CDR2 are LGHDT and YNNKEL (reference sequence). There are 14 residues in the CDR3.

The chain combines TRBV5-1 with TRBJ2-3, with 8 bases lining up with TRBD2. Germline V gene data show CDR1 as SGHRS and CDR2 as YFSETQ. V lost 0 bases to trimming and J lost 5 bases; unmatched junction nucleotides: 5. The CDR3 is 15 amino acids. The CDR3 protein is CASSLEASGQDTQYF. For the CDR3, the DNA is TGCGCCAGCAGCTTGGAAGCTAGCGGGCAAGATACGCAGTATTTT.

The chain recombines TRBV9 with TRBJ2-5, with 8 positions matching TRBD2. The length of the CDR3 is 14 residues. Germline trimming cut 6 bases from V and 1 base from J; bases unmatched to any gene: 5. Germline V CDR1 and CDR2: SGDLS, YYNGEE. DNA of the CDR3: TGTGCCAGCACCCGGGGGGGCAGCCAAGAGACCCAGTACTTC. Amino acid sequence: CASTRGGSQETQYF.

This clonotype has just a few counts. CDR3 coding DNA: TGTGCCAGCAGCTTAGCGGGGCAGGGGTGGGAGACCCAGTACTTC. Translating gives CASSLAGQGWETQYF. The chain has TRBV7-2 and TRBJ2-5; the D gene is possibly TRBD1 (6 bases). Per germline, CDR1 SGHTA and CDR2 FQGNSA. This CDR3 region has 15 residues. The V gene lost 0 bases and the J gene lost 5 bases, with 13 bases spanning the gap.

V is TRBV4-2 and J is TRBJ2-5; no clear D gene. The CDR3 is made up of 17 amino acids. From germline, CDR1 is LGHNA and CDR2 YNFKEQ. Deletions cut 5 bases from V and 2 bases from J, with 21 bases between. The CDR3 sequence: CASSNYREHRPQETQYF. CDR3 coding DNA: TGTGCCAGCAGCAATTATCGAGAACACCGACCACAAGAGACCCAGTACTTC.

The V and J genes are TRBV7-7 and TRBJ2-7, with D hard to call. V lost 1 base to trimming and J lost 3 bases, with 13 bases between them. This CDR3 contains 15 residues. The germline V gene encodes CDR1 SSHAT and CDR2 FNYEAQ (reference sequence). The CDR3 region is CASSLGLPTVYEQYF. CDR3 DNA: TGTGCCAGCAGCTTAGGTCTACCCACCGTCTACGAGCAGTACTTC. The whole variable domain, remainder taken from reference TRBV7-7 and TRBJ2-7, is GAGVSQSPRYKVTKRGQDVTLRCDPISSHATLYWYQQALGQGPEFLTYFNYEAQPDKSGLPSDRFSAERPEGSISTLTIQRTEQRDSAMYRCASSLGLPTVYEQYFGPGTRLTVT.

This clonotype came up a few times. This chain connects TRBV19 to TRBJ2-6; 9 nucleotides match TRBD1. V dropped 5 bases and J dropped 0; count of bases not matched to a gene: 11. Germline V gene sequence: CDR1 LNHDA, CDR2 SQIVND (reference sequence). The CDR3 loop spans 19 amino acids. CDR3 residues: CASSSGQGVLSSGANVLTF. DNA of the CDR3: TGTGCCAGTAGTTCGGGACAGGGTGTCCTCAGCTCTGGGGCCAACGTCCTGACTTTC.

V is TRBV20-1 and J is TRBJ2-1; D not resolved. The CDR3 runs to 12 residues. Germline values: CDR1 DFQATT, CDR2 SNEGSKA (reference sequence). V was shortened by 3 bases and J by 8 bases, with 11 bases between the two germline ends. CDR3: CSASSVTDEQFF. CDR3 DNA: TGCAGTGCTAGTTCCGTAACCGATGAGCAGTTCTTC.

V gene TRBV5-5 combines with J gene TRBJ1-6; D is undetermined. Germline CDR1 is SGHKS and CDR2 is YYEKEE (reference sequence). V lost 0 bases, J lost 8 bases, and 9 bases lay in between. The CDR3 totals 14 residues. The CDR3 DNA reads TGTGCCAGCAGCTTGGGCAGTAATGATTCACCCCTCCACTTT. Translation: CASSLGSNDSPLHF.

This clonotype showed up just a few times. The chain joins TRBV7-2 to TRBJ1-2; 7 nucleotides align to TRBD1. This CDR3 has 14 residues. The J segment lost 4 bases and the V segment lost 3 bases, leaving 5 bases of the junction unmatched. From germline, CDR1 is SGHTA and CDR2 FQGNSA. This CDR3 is CASSFGQVLYGYTF. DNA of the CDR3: TGTGCCAGCAGCTTCGGACAGGTTCTCTATGGCTACACCTTC.

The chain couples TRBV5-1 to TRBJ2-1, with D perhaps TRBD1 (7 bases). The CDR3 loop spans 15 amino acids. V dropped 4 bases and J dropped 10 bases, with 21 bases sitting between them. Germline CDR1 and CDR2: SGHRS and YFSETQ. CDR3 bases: TGCGCCAGCAGCAACCCCGCAGGGGGGACCGGGGAGCAGTTCTTC. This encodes CASSNPAGGTGEQFF. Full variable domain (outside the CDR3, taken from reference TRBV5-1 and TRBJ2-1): KAGVTQTPRYLIKTRGQQVTLSCSPISGHRSVSWYQQTPGQGLQFLFEYFSETQRNKGNFPGRFSGRQFSNSRSEMNVSTLELGDSALYLCASSNPAGGTGEQFFGPGTRLTVL.

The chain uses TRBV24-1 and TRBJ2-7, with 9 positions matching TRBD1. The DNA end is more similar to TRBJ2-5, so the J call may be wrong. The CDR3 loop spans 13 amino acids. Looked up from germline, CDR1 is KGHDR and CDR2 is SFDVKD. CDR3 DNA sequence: TGTGCCACCAGTACAGGGGGCCGGGAGACCCAGTACTTC. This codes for CATSTGGRETQYF.

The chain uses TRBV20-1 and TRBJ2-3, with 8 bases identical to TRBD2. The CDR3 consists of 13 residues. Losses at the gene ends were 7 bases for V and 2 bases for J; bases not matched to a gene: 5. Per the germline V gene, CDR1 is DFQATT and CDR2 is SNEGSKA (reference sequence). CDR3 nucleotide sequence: TGCAGTGTAGATAGCGGGGACACAGATACGCAGTATTTT. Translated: CSVDSGDTDTQYF.

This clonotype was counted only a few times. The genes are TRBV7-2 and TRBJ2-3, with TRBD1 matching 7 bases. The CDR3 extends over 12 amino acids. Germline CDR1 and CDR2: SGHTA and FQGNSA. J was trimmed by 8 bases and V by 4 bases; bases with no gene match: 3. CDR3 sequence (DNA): TGTGCCAGCAGCTCCTCAGGGGGTACGCAGTATTTT. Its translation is CASSSSGGTQYF.

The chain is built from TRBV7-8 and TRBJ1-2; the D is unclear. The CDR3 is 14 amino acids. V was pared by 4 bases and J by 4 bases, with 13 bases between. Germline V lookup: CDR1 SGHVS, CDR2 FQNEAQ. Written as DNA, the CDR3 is TGTGCCAGCAGCTCCTCCCGTGGTTCCTATGGCTACACCTTC. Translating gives CASSSSRGSYGYTF. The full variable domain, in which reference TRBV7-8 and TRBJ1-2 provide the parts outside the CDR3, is GAGVSQSPRYKVAKRGQDVALRCDPISGHVSLFWYQQALGQGPEFLTYFQNEAQLDKSGLPSDRFFAERPEGSVSTLKIQRTQQEDSAVYLCASSSSRGSYGYTFGSGTRLTVV.

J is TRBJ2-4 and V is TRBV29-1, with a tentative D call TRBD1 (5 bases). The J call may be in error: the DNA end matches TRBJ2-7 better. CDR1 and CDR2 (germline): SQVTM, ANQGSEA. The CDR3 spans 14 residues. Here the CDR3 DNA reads TGCAGCGTTGTTCTGCAGGGTTTACCATACGAGCAGTACTTC. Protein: CSVVLQGLPYEQYF.

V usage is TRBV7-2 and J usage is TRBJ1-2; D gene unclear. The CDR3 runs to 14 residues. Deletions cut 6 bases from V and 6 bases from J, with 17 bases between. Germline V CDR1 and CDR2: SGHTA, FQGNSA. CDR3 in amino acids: CASRPPGSLHGYTF. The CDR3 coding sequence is TGTGCCAGCAGACCACCGGGATCTTTACATGGCTACACCTTC.

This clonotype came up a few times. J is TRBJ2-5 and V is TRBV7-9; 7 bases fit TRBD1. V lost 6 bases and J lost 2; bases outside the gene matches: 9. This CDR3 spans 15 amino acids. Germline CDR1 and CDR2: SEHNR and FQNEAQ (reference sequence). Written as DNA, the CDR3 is TGTGCCAGCAGTCGACCAGGGGGTGGTCAAGAGACCCAGTACTTC. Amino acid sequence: CASSRPGGGQETQYF. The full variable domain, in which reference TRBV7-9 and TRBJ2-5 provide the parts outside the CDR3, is DTGVSQNPRHKITKRGQNVTFRCDPISEHNRLYWYRQTLGQGPEFLTYFQNEAQLEKSRLLSDRFSAERPKGSFSTLEIQRTEQGDSAMYLCASSRPGGGQETQYFGPGTRLLVL.